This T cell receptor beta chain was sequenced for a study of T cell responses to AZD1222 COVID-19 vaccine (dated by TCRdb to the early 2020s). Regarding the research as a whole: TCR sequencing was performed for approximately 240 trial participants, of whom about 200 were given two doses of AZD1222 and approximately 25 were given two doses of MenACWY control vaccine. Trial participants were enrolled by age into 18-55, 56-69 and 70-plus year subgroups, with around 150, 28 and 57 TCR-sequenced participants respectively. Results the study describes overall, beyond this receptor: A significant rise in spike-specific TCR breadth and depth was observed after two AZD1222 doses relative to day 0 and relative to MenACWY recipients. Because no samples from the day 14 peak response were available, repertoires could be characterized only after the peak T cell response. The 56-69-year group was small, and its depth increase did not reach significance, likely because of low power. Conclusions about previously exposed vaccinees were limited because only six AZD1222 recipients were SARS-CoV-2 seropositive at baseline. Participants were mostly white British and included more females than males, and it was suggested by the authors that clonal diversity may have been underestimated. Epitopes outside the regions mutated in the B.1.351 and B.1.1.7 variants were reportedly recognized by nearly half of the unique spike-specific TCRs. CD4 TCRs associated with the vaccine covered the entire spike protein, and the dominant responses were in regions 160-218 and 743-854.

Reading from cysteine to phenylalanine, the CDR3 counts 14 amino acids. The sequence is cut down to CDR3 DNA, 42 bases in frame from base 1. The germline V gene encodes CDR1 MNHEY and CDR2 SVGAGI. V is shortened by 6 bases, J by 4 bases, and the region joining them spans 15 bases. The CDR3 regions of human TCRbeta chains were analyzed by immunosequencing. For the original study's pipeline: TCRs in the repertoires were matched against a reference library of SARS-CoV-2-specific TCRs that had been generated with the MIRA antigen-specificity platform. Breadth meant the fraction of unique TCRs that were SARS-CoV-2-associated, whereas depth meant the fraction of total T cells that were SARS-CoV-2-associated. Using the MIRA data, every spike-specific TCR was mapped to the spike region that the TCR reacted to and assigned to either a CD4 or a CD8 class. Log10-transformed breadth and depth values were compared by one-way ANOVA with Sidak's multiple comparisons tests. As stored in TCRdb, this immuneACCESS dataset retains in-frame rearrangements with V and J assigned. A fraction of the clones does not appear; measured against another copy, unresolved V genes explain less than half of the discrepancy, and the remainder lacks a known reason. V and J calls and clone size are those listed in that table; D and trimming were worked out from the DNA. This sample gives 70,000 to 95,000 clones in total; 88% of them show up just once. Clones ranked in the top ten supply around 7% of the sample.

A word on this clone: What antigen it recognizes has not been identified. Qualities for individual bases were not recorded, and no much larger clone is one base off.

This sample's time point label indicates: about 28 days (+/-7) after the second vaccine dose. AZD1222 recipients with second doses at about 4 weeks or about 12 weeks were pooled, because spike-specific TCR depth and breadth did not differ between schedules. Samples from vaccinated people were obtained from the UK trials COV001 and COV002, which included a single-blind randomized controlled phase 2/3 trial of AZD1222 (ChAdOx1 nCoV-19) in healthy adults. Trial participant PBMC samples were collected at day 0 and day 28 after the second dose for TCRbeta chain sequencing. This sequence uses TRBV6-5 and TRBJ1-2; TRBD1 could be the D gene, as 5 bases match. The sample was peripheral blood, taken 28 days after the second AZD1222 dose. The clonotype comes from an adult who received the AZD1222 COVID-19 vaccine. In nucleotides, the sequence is TGTGCCAGCAGCCCCTCCACAGGTGGCTATGGCTACACCTTC. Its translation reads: CASSPSTGGYGYTF.